Listed below are T cell receptor beta chains from one sample, sequenced in a study of a mutant IDH1 vaccine in newly diagnosed glioma. This table comes from immunoSEQ multiplex PCR, and its TCRdb copy is limited to in-frame clones, with some not included. Here the sample spans under 85,000 clones, around 83% being singletons. These receptors' antigens are unknown. Sequencing was performed on PBMCs, taken from a glioma patient whose treatment included an IDH1 peptide vaccine. The receptors were gathered from a woman aged 45 to 65 with glioma. Both conserved end residues are part of each CDR3. Fields, in order: CDR3 DNA, CDR3 protein, V gene, J gene, clone size, D gene. The D gene is left open where the match is weak. Where a row states a size, it is once, few, many or the class of an expanded clone; other rows omit it.

TGTGCCAGCACTCGACAGGGAACTGAAGCTTTCTTT	CASTRQGTEAFF	TRBV6-5	TRBJ1-1	once	TRBD1
TGTGCCAGCAGGCCCCGGGACGGCCCCTACGAGCAGTACTTC	CASRPRDGPYEQYF	TRBV5-4	TRBJ2-7	-	-
TGTGCCAGCTCGACTGGAAAAGAGACCCAGTACTTC	CASSTGKETQYF	TRBV28	TRBJ2-5	-	-
TGTGCTAGTGGTCCTCCGTTCGGGACGGGTTCCTACGAGCAGTACTTC	CASGPPFGTGSYEQYF	TRBV12-5	TRBJ2-7	-	-
TGTGCCAGCAGTACAGGGGGGCGAAACACCGGGGAGCTGTTTTTT	CASSTGGRNTGELFF	TRBV28	TRBJ2-2	once	TRBD1
TGTGCCAGCAGCTTAGGGGGTGCCACTGAAGCTTTCTTT	CASSLGGATEAFF	TRBV7-9	TRBJ1-1	few	-
TGTGCCAGCAGCCAAGATTTCGAGAATTCACCCCTCCACTTT	CASSQDFENSPLHF	TRBV4-2	TRBJ1-6	-	-
TGTGCCTGGAGACTAAAAGAGACGGGGGAGACCCAGTACTTC	CAWRLKETGETQYF	TRBV30	TRBJ2-5	-	-
TGTGCCAGCAGTTGGGGCGGATACTTTGAGAACACTGAAGCTTTCTTT	CASSWGGYFENTEAFF	TRBV28	TRBJ1-1	-	-
TGTGCCAGCAGCCCACGGACTGGAGGCCAAGAGACCCAGTACTTC	CASSPRTGGQETQYF	TRBV7-9	TRBJ2-5	-	-
TGCGCCAGCAGCGTAGGACTAGCGGGACCCTCCTACGAGCAGTACTTC	CASSVGLAGPSYEQYF	TRBV5-1	TRBJ2-7	-	TRBD2
TGTGCCATCAGTGATATGGGGGGGCGCAACGAGCAGTACTTC	CAISDMGGRNEQYF	TRBV10-3	TRBJ2-7	-	-
TGTGCCAGCTCAGGGGTAGTGAATCAGCCCCAGCATTTT	CASSGVVNQPQHF	TRBV19	TRBJ1-5	-	-
TGTGCCAGCAGCGCCAAACTGGGAGGTAGTGAGCAGTTCTTC	CASSAKLGGSEQFF	TRBV9	TRBJ2-1	-	-
TGTGCCAGCAAGGGTAGGGATGGCTACACCTTC	CASKGRDGYTF	TRBV7-8	TRBJ1-2	-	-
TGTGCCAGCAGTGAATGGGCAGGGGGCTCCTACGAGCAGTACTTC	CASSEWAGGSYEQYF	TRBV2	TRBJ2-7	-	TRBD1
TGTGCCAGCAGCCAGAGGGCGGGGGCCCCTTACGAGCAGTACTTC	CASSQRAGAPYEQYF	TRBV9	TRBJ2-7	-	-
TGTGCCAGCAGCGTAGGGACAGAAGCCTACGAGCAGTACTTC	CASSVGTEAYEQYF	TRBV9	TRBJ2-7	-	-
TGTGCCTGGAGTCCTACAGGGGTGGGAAAGACCCAGTACTTC	CAWSPTGVGKTQYF	TRBV30	TRBJ2-5	-	TRBD1
TGTGCCAGCAGGGGTCCGGGTTCTGGCTACACCTTC	CASRGPGSGYTF	TRBV9	TRBJ1-2	-	-
TGCAGTGCCCAGGGGGGCTACGAGCAGTACTTC	CSAQGGYEQYF	TRBV20-1	TRBJ2-7	once	-
TGTGCCAGCAGTTTAGGGCAGGGGCCCTACAATGAGCAGTTCTTC	CASSLGQGPYNEQFF	TRBV27	TRBJ2-1	-	-
TGTGCCAGCTCACCAGGGGTCGACTACGAGCAGTACTTC	CASSPGVDYEQYF	TRBV18	TRBJ2-7	-	-
TGTGCCAGCAGGCGCGTTGGGGTTTTACGCGAGCAGTACTTC	CASRRVGVLREQYF	TRBV6-5	TRBJ2-7	-	-
TGTGCCAGCAGTTACGATGGCTTGGGGGCGGGGGAGACCCAGTACTTC	CASSYDGLGAGETQYF	TRBV6-5	TRBJ2-5	-	-
TGTGCCTGGAGCCTACAGGGGTTTGTTGCTGAAGCTTTCTTT	CAWSLQGFVAEAFF	TRBV30	TRBJ1-1	few	TRBD1
TGTGCCAGCAGCTTGTGGAGGGACAAGGGGGGGAATCAGCCCCAGCATTTT	CASSLWRDKGGNQPQHF	TRBV5-6	TRBJ1-5	-	-
TGTGCCAGCTCACCACCCCATTCAGAGATGAACACTGAAGCTTTCTTT	CASSPPHSEMNTEAFF	TRBV18	TRBJ1-1	-	-